This T cell receptor (beta chain) is from a study of blood T cell repertoires in COVID-19. Across the whole study: Specimens from acute and convalescent COVID-19 originated in the United States, Italy and Spain. Sources were T cells, B-cell-depleted T cells, or PBMCs; the material itself was cDNA or gDNA.

Relative to its sample, this clone is medium-sized (0.01 to 0.1%). This table comes from immunoSEQ multiplex PCR, and its TCRdb copy is limited to in-frame clones, with some not included. Of 110,000 to 150,000 clones listed, approximately 86% were seen once; the top ten hold 5% to 6%. The clonotype comes from a human donor in a cohort sampled during active COVID-19. Source material: peripheral blood.

CDR3 protein: CASSQDRQGANYGYTF. For the CDR3, the DNA is TGTGCCAGCAGCCAAGATCGGCAGGGGGCGAACTATGGCTACACCTTC. V is TRBV4-2 and J is TRBJ1-2; TRBD1 aligns across 8 bases. V gave up 0 bases and J gave up 2 bases; unmatched junction bases: 5. The CDR3 totals 16 residues. Germline CDR1 is LGHNA and CDR2 is YNFKEQ.